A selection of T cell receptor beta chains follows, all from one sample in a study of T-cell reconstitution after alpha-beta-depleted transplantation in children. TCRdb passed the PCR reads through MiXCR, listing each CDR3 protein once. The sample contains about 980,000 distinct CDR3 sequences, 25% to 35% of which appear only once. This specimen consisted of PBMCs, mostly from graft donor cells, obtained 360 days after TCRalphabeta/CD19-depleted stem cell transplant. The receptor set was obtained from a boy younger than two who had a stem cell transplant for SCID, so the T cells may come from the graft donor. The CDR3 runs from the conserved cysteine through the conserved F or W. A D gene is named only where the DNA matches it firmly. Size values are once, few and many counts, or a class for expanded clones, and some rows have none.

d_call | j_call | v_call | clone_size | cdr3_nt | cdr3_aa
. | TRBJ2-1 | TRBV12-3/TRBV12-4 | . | TGTGCCAGCAGTGACCCGGGTAGGGGGCAGTTCTTC | CASSDPGRGQFF
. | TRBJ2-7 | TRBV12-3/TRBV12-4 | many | TGTGCCAGTAGCTTGGGACACTCCTACGAGCAGTACTTC | CASSLGHSYEQYF
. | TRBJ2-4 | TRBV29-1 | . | TGCAGCGCCCACCCGGGCCCCTACTTC | CSAHPGPYF
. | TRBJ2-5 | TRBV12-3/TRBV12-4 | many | TGCGCCAGCAGCCTACGGGGGGAGACCCAGTACTTC | CASSLRGETQYF
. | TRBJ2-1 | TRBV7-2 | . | TGTGCCAGCAGCTTAGAACCTCACAATGAGCAGTTCTTC | CASSLEPHNEQFF
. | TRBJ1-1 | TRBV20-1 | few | TGCAGTGCTAGAGTGCAGGGGAACACTGAAGCTTTCTTT | CSARVQGNTEAFF
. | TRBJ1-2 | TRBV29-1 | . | TGCAGCGTTGAGGAGGGGTATTATGGCTACACCTTC | CSVEEGYYGYTF
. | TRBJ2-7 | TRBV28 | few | TGTGCCAGCAGTTGGGGCCGGAGGGCCGGTCTCATCGAGCAGTACTTC | CASSWGRRAGLIEQYF
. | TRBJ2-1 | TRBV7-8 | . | TGTGCCAGCAGCTTAGTCTCCCCGGGGCCGAACGATGAGCAGTTCTTC | CASSLVSPGPNDEQFF
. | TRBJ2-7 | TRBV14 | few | TGTGCCAGCAGCCAAACAAACAGCTACGAGCAGTACTTC | CASSQTNSYEQYF
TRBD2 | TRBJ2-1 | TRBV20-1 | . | TGCAGTGCTAGTTGGCAGGGAGGGAACAATGAGCAGTTCTTC | CSASWQGGNNEQFF
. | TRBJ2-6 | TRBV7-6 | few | TGTGCCAGCAGCTCCAATAACCGGGACACCGCCTCTGGGGCCAACGTCCTGACTTTC | CASSSNNRDTASGANVLTF
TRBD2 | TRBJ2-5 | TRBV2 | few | TGTGCCAGCAGCGACCAGACTAGCGGGTCACAAGAGACCCAGTACTTC | CASSDQTSGSQETQYF
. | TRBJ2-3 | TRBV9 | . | TGTGCCAGCAGCGAGGGGCTGGGCGGGAGCACAGATACGCAGTATTTT | CASSEGLGGSTDTQYF
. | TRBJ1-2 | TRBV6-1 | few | TGTGCCAGCAGTTCGCCTGGCTACACCTTC | CASSSPGYTF
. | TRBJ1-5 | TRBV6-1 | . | TGTGCCAGCAGTGAGTCCGGGGGGAGCAATCAGCCCCAGCATTTT | CASSESGGSNQPQHF
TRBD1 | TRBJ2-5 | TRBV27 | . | TGTGCCAGCAGTTTATCCCCGGGACAGGGGCGAGAGACCCAGTACTTC | CASSLSPGQGRETQYF
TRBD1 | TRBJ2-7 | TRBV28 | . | TGTGCCATCCGGGCAGGGGGCTACGAGCAGTACTTC | CAIRAGGYEQYF
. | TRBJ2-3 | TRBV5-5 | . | TGTGCCAGCAGCTCCTCCGGACACAGGGAGGTTCGGACAGATACGCAGTATTTT | CASSSSGHREVRTDTQYF
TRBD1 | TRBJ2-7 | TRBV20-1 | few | TGCAGTGCTAGATTACAGGGGGCCTACGAGCAGTACTTC | CSARLQGAYEQYF
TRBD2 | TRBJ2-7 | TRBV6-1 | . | TGTGCCAGCAGTCCCACCCATACTAGCGGGTTTACCTACGAGCAGTACTTC | CASSPTHTSGFTYEQYF
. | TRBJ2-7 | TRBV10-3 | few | TGTGCCATCAGTGGAGGCTCCTACGAGCAGTACTTC | CAISGGSYEQYF
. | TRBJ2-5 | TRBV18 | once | TGTGCCAGCTCACCTAGACAAATTAACCAAGAGACCCAGTACTTC | CASSPRQINQETQYF
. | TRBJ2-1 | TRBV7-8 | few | TGTGCCAGCAGCTTAGCGCGACTAGACAATGGTGAGCAGTTCTTC | CASSLARLDNGEQFF
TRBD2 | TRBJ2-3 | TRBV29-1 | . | TGCAGCGTAAGCCGACTAGCGGGGGGGAGCACAGATACGCAGTATTTT | CSVSRLAGGSTDTQYF
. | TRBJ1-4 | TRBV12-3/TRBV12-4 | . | TGTGCCAGCACCATACAGGGTTCGGCTGAAAAACTGTTTTTT | CASTIQGSAEKLFF
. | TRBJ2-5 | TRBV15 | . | TGTGCCACCAGCAGCCGCAACCAAGAGACCCAGTACTTC | CATSSRNQETQYF
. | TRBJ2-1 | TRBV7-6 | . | TGTGCCAGCAGCTTCCATCTCGGGGATGAGCAGTTCTTC | CASSFHLGDEQFF
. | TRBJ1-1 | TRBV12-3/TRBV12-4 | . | TGTGCCAGCAGTTTTTATGCGCGTGGTGCTGAAGCTTTCTTT | CASSFYARGAEAFF
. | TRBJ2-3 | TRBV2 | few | TGTGCCAGCAGTGTTGGGGGACCGGGGACAGATACGCAGTATTTT | CASSVGGPGTDTQYF
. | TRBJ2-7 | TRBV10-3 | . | TGTGCCATCAGTGAGTCGGGCAGCCGGGAAAGCTCCTACGAGCAGTACTTC | CAISESGSRESSYEQYF
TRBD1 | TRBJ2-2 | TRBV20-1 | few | TGCAGTGCTAGGGACAGGGTGGGAACCGGGGAGCTGTTTTTT | CSARDRVGTGELFF
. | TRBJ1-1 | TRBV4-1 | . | TGCGCCAGCAGCCAAGTTCGCGGCCATGGGAACACTGAAGCTTTCTTT | CASSQVRGHGNTEAFF
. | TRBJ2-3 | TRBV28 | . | TGTGCCAGCAGTTTATGGACAATCGGCACAGATACGCAGTATTTT | CASSLWTIGTDTQYF
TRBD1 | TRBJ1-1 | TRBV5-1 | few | TGCGCCAGCAGCTTGTTCGGGACAGGGTCCAACACTGAAGCTTTCTTT | CASSLFGTGSNTEAFF
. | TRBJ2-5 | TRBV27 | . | TGTGCCAGCAGTTTAATTCAAGGTTTTGGGACCCAGTACTTC | CASSLIQGFGTQYF
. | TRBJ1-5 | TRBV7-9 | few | TGTGCCAGCAGCTTAGCTTGGGGGGGATTGGGCAATCAGCCCCAGCATTTT | CASSLAWGGLGNQPQHF
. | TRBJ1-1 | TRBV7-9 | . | TGTGCCAGCAGCGCGCAGGGGATTCTGGGGACTGAAGCTTTCTTT | CASSAQGILGTEAFF
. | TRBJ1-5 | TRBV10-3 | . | TGTGCCACCCAGGCCAGTCCCACGGGCAATCAGCCCCAGCATTTT | CATQASPTGNQPQHF
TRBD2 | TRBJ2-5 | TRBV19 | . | TGTGCCAGTAGTATTACGCGGGGGGCCCAAGAGACCCAGTACTTC | CASSITRGAQETQYF
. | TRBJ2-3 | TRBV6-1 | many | TGTGCCAGCTCGGGACTGCGTAGAGATACGCAGTATTTT | CASSGLRRDTQYF
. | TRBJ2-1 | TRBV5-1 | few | TGCGCCAGCAGCTTTAGAAGTGCCGGAGATGAGCAGTTCTTC | CASSFRSAGDEQFF
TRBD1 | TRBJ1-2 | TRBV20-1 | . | TGCAGTGCTAGTCCCCAGGGGGCGCGAGGCTACACCTTC | CSASPQGARGYTF
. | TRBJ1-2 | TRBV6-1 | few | TGTGCCAGCAGTGAGCTTGCAGGGCACTATGGCTACACCTTC | CASSELAGHYGYTF
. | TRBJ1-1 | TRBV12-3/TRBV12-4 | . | TGTGCCAGCAGTTTGTATCCCCCGGGCACTGAAGCTTTCTTT | CASSLYPPGTEAFF
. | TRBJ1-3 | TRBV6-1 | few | TGTGCCAGTCGGGACGGATCCTCTGGAAACACCATATATTTT | CASRDGSSGNTIYF
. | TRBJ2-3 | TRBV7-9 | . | TGTGCCAGCAGCTTAGCGATCGGAGATACGCAGTATTTT | CASSLAIGDTQYF
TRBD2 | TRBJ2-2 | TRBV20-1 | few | TGCAGTGCTAGTACTAGCGGGGGGAGCACCGGGGAGCTGTTTTTT | CSASTSGGSTGELFF
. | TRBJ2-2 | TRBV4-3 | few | TGCGCCAGCAGCCAAGGGTATCCTAGAAACACCGGGGAGCTGTTTTTT | CASSQGYPRNTGELFF
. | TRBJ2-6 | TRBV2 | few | TGTGCCAGCAGGACTGGGGCCAACGTCCTGACTTTC | CASRTGANVLTF
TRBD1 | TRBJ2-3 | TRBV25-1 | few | TGTGCCAGCAGTGAATATTCGCGACAGGGGGCGTGGGATACGCAGTATTTT | CASSEYSRQGAWDTQYF
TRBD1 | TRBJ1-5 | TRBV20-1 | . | TGCAGTGCTCGACCCCGGACAGGCCTAAATCAGCCCCAGCATTTT | CSARPRTGLNQPQHF
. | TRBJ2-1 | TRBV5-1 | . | TGCGCCAGCAGCTTGGTCGGGGGCAACCCTAAATACAATGAGCAGTTCTTC | CASSLVGGNPKYNEQFF